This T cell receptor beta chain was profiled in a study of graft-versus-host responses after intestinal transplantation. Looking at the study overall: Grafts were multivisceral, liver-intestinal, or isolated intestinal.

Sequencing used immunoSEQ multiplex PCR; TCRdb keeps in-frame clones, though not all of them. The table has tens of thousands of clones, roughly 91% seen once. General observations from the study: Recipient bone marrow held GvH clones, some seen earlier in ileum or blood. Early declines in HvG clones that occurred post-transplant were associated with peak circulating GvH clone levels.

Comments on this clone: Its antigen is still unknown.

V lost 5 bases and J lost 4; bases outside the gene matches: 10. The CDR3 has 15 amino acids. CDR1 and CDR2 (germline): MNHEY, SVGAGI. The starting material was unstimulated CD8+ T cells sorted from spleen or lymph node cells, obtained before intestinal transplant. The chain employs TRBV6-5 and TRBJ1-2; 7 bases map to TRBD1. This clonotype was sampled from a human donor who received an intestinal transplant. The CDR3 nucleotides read TGTGCCAGCAGTCCATCTGACAGGGCCCCCTATGGCTACACCTTC. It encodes CASSPSDRAPYGYTF.